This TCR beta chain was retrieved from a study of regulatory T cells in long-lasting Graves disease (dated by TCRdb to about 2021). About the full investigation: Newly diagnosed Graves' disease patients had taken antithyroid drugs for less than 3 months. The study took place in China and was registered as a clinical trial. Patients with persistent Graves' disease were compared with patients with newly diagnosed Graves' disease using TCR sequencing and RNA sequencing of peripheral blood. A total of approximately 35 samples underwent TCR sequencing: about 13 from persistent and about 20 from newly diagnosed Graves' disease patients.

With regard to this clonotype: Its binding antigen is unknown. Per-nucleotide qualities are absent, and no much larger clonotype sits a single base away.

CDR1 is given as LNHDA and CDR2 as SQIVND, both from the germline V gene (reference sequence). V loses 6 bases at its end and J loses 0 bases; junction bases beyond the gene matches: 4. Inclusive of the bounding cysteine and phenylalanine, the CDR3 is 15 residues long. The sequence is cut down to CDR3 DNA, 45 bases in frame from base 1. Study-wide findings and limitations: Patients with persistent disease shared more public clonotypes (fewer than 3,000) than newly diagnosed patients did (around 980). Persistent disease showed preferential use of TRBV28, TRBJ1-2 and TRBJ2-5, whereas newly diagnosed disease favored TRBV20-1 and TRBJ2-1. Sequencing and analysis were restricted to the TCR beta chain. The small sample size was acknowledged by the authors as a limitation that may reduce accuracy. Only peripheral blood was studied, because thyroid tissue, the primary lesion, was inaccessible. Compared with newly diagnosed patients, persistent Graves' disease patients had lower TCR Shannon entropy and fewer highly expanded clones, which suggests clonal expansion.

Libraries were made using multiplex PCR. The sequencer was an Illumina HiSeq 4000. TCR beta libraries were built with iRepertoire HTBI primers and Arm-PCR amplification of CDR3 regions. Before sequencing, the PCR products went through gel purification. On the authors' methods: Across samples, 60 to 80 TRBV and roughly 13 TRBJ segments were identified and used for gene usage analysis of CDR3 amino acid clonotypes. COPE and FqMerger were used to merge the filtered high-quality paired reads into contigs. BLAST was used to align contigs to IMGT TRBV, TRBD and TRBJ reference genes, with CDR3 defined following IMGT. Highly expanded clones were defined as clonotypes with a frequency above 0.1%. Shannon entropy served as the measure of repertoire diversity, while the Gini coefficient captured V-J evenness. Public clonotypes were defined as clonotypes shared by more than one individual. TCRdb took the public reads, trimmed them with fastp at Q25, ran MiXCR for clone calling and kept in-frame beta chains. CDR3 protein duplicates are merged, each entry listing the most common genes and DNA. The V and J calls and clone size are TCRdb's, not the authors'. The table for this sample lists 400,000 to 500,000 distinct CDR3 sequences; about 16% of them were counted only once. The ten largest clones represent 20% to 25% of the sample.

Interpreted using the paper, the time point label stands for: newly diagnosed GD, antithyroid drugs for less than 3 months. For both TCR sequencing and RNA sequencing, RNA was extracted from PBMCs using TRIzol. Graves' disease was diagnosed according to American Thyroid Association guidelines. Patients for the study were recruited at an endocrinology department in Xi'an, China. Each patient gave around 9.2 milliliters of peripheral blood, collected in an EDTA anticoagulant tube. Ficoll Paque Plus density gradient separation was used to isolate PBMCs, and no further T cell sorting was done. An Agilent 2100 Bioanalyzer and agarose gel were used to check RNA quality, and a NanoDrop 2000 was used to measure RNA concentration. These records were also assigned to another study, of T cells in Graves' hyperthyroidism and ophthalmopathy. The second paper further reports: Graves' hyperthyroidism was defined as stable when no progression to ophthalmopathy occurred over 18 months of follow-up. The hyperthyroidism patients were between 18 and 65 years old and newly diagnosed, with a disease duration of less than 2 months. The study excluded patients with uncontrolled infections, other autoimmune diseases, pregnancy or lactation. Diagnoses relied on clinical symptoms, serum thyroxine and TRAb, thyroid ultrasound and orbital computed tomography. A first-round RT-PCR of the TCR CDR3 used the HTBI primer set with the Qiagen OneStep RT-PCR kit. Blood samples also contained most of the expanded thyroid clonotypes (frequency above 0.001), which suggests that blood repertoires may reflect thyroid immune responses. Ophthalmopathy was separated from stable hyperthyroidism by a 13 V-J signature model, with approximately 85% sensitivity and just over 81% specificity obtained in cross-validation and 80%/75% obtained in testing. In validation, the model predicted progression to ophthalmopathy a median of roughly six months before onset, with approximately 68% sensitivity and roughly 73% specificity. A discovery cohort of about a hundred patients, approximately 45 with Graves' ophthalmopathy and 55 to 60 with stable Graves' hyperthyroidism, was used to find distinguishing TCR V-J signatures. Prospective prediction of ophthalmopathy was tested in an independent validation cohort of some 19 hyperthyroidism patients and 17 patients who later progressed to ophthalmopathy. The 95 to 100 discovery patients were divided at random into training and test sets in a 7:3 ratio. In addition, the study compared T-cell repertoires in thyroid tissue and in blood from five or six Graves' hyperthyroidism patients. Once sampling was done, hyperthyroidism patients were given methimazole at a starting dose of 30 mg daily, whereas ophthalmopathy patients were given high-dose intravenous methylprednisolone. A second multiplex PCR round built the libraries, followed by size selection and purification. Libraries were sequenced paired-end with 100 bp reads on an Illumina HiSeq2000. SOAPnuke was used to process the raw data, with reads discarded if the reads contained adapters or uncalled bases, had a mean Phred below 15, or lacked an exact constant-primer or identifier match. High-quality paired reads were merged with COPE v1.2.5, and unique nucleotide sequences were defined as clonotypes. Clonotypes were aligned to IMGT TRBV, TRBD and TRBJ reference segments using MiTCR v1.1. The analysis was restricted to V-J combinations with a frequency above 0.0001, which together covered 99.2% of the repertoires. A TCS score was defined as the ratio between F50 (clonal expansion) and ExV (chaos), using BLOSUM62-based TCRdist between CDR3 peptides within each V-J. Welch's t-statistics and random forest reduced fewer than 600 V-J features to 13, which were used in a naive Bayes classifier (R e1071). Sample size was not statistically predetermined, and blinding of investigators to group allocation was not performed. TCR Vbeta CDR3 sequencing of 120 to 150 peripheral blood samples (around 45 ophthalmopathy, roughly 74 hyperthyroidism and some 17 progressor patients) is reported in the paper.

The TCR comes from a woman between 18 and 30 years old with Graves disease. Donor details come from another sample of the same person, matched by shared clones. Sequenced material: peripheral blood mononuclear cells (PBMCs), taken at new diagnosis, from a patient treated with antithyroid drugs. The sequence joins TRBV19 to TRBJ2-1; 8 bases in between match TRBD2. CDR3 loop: CASRKRGSSYNEQFF. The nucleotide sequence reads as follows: TGTGCCAGTAGAAAGCGGGGGAGCTCCTACAATGAGCAGTTCTTC. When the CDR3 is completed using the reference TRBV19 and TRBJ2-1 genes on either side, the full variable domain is DGGITQSPKYLFRKEGQNVTLSCEQNLNHDAMYWYRQDPGQGLRLIYYSQIVNDFQKGDIAEGYSVSREKKESFPLTVTSAQKNPTAFYLCASRKRGSSYNEQFFGPGTRLTVL.